What follows describes a single TCR beta chain. Its specific antigen is unknown. No base-level quality is on record; no much larger clone is a single base apart. Patients were selected on the basis of adequate residual fresh-frozen tumor tissue and more than two years of available survival data. None of the glioblastoma patients carried an isocitrate dehydrogenase mutation, although molecular status otherwise varied. PBMC collection took place before vaccination, two weeks after the third vaccination, and at tumor progression if progression occurred. The Qiagen DNeasy Blood extraction Kit was used to extract genomic DNA. The sample belongs to a study of glioma-infiltrating T cells after dendritic cell vaccination (dated by TCRdb to about 2016). About the investigation overall: The cohort comprised about 15 glioblastoma patients from Phase I and II dendritic cell vaccination trials, 9 newly diagnosed and 6 with recurrent disease. Three intradermal dendritic cell vaccine injections were administered to patients at biweekly intervals in the arm below the axilla. Between the early 2000s and the early 2010s, the patients were given dendritic cell vaccination pulsed with autologous tumor lysate. Tumor-infiltrating lymphocyte content was quantified and tumor and blood repertoires were compared in dendritic cell-vaccinated glioblastoma patients by deep sequencing of TCR beta CDR3 regions. TCR sequencing metrics, including TIL content and tumor-blood repertoire overlap, were correlated with survival after dendritic cell vaccination. The vaccine was prepared from monocyte-derived dendritic cells that were cultured for roughly seven days with IL-4 and GM-CSF and then pulsed overnight with autologous tumor lysate.

Counted from cysteine to phenylalanine, this CDR3 has 18 amino acids. Only the CDR3 part of the read is kept: 54 bases, read in frame from the first base. Using the immunoSEQ assay, TCRB CDR3 regions were amplified from roughly 2.1 micrograms of genomic DNA, or from all available DNA when less than that was on hand. The multiplex PCR relied on 60 forward primers for TCR V beta segments and 13 reverse primers for J beta segments. To estimate the number of reads per starting template, synthetic control templates were added to each sample at limiting dilution. Reads of 87 bp were generated by sequencing on the Illumina HiSeq System. Regarding the original processing steps: To remove PCR and sequencing errors, closely related sequences were merged with a nearest neighbor algorithm. TCR overlap was measured as the percentage of unique tumor TCR beta sequences also present in the same patient's peripheral blood. In TCRdb, the immuneACCESS table is reduced to in-frame sequences with V and J assigned. These tables do not hold every clone; where another copy was compared, an unresolved V gene accounts for under half, and the others remain unexplained. D and trimming were read from the DNA, whereas the V and J calls and clone size are those reported in that table. The sample table holds 80,000 to 100,000 clones, of which approximately 81% were seen once. The ten biggest clones cover around 6% of the sample.

Here is what the overall study found, with its caveats: The cohort was small and heterogeneous, few patients had complete blood and tumor sets, and even fewer had initial-recurrent tumor pairs. No direct relationship between TCR clonality and survival was found, suggesting that a diverse polyclonal response may matter. The three-group TCR overlap response model was described as speculative and requiring prospective validation. Longer time to progression and overall survival after dendritic cell vaccination were predicted by higher estimated pretreatment TIL content.

This chain is built from TRBV21-1 and TRBJ2-5; no DNA check was done on the table's D call, TRBD1. The end of the DNA fits TRBJ2-7 better, so the J call may be wrong. TRBV21-1 is a known pseudogene. The material was blood, obtained before dendritic cell vaccination. The receptor comes from a human donor with glioblastoma. The nucleotides are TGTGCCAGCAGCAACCCGGGACAGAATTCACACGATTCGGCCGAGCAGTACTTC. Its protein reads: CASSNPGQNSHDSAEQYF.